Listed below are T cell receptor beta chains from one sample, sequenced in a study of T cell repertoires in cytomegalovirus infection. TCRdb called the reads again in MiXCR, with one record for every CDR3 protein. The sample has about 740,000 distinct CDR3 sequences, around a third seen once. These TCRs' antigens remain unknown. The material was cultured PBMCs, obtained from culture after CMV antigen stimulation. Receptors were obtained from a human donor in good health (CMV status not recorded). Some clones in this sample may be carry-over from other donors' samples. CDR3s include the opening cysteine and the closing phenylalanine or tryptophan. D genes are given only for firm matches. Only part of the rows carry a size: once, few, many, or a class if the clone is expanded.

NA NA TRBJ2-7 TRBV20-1 TGCAGTGCTAGTCGCCGGACACACGAGCAGTACTTC CSASRRTHEQYF
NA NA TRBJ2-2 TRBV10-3 TGTGCCATCAGTGAGACCCTGGGGGCGGGGAAGGAGGAGCTGTTTTTT CAISETLGAGKEELFF
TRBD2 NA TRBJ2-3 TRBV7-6 TGTGCCAGCAGGGCGACTAGCGGTAGCACAGATACGCAGTATTTT CASRATSGSTDTQYF
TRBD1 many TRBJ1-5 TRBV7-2 TGTGCCAGCAGCTTAGGAGGGCAGGGGGTCAATCAGCCCCAGCATTTT CASSLGGQGVNQPQHF
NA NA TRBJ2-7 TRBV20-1 TGCAGTGCCAAGACAGCCTCCTACGAGCAGTACTTC CSAKTASYEQYF
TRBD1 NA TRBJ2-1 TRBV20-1 TGCAGTGCTTTCCGGGACAGGGTCTACAATGAGCAGTTCTTC CSAFRDRVYNEQFF
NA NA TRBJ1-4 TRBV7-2 TGTGCCAGCAGCATCACAGGGATCGGAAAACTGTTTTTT CASSITGIGKLFF
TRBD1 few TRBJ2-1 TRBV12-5 TGTGCTAGTGGAACAGGGGGACACAATGAGCAGTTCTTC CASGTGGHNEQFF
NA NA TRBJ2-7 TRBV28 TGTGCCAGCAGTTCAGCCGGGACGGGTTACATGGAGCAGTACTTC CASSSAGTGYMEQYF
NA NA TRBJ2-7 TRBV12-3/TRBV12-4 TGTGCCAGCAGTTTCGCGGGACATTCTCGCGAGCAGTACTTC CASSFAGHSREQYF
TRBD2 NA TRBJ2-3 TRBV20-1 TGCAGTGCTAGTTCTAGCGGAGGGGACACAGATACGCAGTATTTT CSASSSGGDTDTQYF
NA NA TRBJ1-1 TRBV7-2 TGTGCCAGCAGCTTAACTGCTGAAGCTTTCTTT CASSLTAEAFF
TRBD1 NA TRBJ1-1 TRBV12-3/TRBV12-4 TGTGCCAGCAGTTTAGCGCGACAGGGGCGGACTGAAGCTTTCTTT CASSLARQGRTEAFF
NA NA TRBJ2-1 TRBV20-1 TGCAGTGCTAGCCAGGGGGGCTCCTACAATGAGCAGTTCTTC CSASQGGSYNEQFF
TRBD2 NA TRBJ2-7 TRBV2 TGTGCCAGCAGTGAAGCAGCGGGGATCGACGAGCAGTACTTC CASSEAAGIDEQYF
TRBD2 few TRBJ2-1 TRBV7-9 TGTGCCAGCAGCCCCGTAAGCGGGGGGAGATACAATGAGCAGTTCTTC CASSPVSGGRYNEQFF
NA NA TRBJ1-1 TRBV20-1 TGCAGTGCTAGTCCTGTGAACACTGAAGCTTTCTTT CSASPVNTEAFF
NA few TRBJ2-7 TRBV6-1 TGTGCCAGCAGTCGGGGGATCAAGCGGTTCGACGAGCAGTACTTC CASSRGIKRFDEQYF
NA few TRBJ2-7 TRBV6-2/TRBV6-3 TGTGCCAGCAGCCGGGACTTTAACTACGAGCAGTACTTC CASSRDFNYEQYF
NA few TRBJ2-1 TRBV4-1 TGCGCCAGCAGCCCCAGGGGACCCAGCTCCTACAATGAGCAGTTCTTC CASSPRGPSSYNEQFF
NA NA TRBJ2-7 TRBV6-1 TGTGCCAGCAGTGTCTGGGGGGTGGGGGTCTCCTACGAGCAGTACTTC CASSVWGVGVSYEQYF
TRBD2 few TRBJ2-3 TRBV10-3 TGTGCCATCAGTAGCGGGAGAAGCACAGATACGCAGTATTTT CAISSGRSTDTQYF
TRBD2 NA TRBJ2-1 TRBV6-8 TGTGCCAGCAGTGTACTAGCGGGGGGGTGGAATGAGCAGTTCTTC CASSVLAGGWNEQFF
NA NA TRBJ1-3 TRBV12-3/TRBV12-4 TGTGCCAGCAGCATGACCCGACTCGGAAACACCATATATTTT CASSMTRLGNTIYF
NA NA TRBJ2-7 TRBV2 TGTGCCAGCAGTGCGAAGCGCCAGGGTATCGAGCAGTACTTC CASSAKRQGIEQYF
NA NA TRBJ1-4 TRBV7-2 TGTGCCAGCAGCTTAGTCCCGGGAGGTGAGGGTGAAAAACTGTTTTTT CASSLVPGGEGEKLFF
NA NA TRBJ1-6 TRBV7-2 TGTGCCAGCAGACAGTACCATTCACCCCTCCACTTT CASRQYHSPLHF
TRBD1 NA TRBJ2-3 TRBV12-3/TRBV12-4 TGTGCCAGCAGTAGAGGGGACAGGCGGGCTAGCACAGATACGCAGTATTTT CASSRGDRRASTDTQYF
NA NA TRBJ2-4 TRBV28 TGTGCCAGCAGTCCCTTAGTTTTGGCTAAAAACATTCAGTACTTC CASSPLVLAKNIQYF
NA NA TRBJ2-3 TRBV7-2 TGTGCCAGCAGCGGCAGAGCGGACTACTTCACAGATACGCAGTATTTT CASSGRADYFTDTQYF
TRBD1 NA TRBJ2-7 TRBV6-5 TGTGCCAGCATTAGCCTCCGGGACAGAGACTACGAGCAGTACTTC CASISLRDRDYEQYF
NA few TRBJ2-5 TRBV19 TGTGCCACAGGAGGGTCCCAAGAGACCCAGTACTTC CATGGSQETQYF
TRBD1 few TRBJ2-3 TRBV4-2 TGTGCCAGCAGGACCGGGACAGGGCGCCCAGATACGCAGTATTTT CASRTGTGRPDTQYF
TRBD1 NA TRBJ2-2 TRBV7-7 TGTGCCAGCAGCTCCGGGACAGGGCCCACCGGGGAGCTGTTTTTT CASSSGTGPTGELFF
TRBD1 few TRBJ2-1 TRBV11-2 TGTGCCAGCAGCTGGCGGGACAGGGGTTCGGTGGATGAGCAGTTCTTC CASSWRDRGSVDEQFF
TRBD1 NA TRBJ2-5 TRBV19 TGTGCCAGTAGGACATGGGACAGCATCCAAGAGACCCAGTACTTC CASRTWDSIQETQYF